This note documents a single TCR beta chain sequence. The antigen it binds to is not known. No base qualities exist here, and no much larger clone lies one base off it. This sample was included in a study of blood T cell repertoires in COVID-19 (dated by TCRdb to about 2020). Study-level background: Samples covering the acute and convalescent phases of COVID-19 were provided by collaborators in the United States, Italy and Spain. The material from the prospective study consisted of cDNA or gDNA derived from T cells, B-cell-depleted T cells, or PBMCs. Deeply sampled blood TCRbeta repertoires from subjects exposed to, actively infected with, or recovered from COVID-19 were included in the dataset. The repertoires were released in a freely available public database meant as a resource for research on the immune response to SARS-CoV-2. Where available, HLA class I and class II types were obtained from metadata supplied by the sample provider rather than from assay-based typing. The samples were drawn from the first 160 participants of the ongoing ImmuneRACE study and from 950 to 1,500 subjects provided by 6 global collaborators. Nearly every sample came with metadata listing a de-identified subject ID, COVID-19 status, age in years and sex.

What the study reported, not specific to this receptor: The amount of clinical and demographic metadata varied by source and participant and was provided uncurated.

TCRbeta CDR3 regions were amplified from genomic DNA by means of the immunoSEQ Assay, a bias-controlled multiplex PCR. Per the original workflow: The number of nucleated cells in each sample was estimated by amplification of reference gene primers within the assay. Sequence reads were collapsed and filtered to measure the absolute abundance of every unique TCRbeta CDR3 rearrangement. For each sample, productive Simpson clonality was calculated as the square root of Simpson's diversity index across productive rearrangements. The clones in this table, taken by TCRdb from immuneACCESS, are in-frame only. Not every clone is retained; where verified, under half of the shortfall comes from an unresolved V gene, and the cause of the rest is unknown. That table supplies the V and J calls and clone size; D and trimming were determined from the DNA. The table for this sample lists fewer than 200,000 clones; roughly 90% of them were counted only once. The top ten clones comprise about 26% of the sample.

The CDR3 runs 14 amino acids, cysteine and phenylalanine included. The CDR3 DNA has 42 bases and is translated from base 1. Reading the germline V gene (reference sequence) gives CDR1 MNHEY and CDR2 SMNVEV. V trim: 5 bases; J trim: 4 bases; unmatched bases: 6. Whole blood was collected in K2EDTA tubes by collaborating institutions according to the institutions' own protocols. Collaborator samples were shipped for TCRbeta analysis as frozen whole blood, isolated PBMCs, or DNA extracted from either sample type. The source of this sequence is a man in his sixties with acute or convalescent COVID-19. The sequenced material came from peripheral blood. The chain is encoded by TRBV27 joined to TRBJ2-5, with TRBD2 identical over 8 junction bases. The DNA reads TGTGCCAGCAGTCGAGCCGGGAGGGCAGAGACCCAGTACTTC. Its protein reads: CASSRAGRAETQYF.